The TCR beta chain under discussion was sequenced for a study of T cells after yellow fever vaccination. The study's findings and limits: At around 95% for CD4 and about 88% for CD8, most primary-vaccination clones showed up again after the booster. The study found a weaker secondary response that peaked faster, day 5 versus 15.

This clonotype was observed many times. Its antigen is not known. Germline CDR1 DFQATT, CDR2 SNEGSKA (reference sequence). The V end was cut by 3 bases, the J end by 1 base, with 16 bases between. CDR3 length equals 17 residues. The study made its TCR cDNA through 5'RACE template switching. That step introduced a universal primer site along with UMIs. Using its own MiXCR run on the 5' RACE reads, TCRdb lists one record per CDR3 protein. The sample contains about 140,000 distinct CDR3 sequences, 7% to 9% of which appear only once. J is TRBJ2-6 and V is TRBV20-1; tentative D call: TRBD1 (6 bases). The origin of this receptor is a man aged 25 to 45 who received the YFV17D yellow fever vaccine. Here the sequenced sample was CD4+ T cells sorted from PBMCs, taken 5 days after the yellow fever booster vaccination. The CDR3 sequence is CSASPSPTGSGANVLTF. In nucleotides, the CDR3 is TGCAGTGCTAGTCCCAGCCCAACAGGGTCTGGGGCCAACGTCCTGACTTTC.